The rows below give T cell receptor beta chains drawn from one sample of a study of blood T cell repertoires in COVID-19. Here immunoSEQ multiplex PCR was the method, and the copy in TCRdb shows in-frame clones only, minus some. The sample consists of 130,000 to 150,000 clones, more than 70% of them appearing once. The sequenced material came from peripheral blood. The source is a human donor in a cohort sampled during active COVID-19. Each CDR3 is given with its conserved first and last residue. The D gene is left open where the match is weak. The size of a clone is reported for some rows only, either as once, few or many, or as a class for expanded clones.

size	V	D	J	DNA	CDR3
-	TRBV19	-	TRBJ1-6	TGTGCCAGTAGTATAGGAGGGTTGAGCCTTAATTCACCCCTCCACTTT	CASSIGGLSLNSPLHF
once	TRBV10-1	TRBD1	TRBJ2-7	TGCGCCAGCGGACAGGGGCTCGAGCAGTACTTC	CASGQGLEQYF
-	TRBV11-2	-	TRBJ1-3	TGTGCCAGCAGCTTAGTTACAGCTGGGGGAAACACCATATATTTT	CASSLVTAGGNTIYF
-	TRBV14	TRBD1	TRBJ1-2	TGTGCCAGCAGCCCAACGGGGGGACAGGGGGCGCCGGGCTATGGCTACACCTTC	CASSPTGGQGAPGYGYTF
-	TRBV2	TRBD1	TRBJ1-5	TGTGCCAGCAGGAGGGACAGGGGGCTACGGCAGCCCCAGCATTTT	CASRRDRGLRQPQHF
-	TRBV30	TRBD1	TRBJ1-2	TGTGCCTCAGACTTGAAGGGGGCAAACTATGGCTACACCTTC	CASDLKGANYGYTF
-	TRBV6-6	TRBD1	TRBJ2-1	TGTGCCAGCAGTTATAGGACAGGGGTCTATGAGCAGTTCTTC	CASSYRTGVYEQFF
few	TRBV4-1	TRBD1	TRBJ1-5	TGCGCCAGCAGCCAAGGACAGGGACTCCAGCCCCAGCATTTT	CASSQGQGLQPQHF
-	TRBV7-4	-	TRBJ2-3	TGTGCCAGCAGCTTAGCGCTTGGTGAGCTGCATACGCAGTATTTT	CASSLALGELHTQYF
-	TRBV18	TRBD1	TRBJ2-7	TGTGCCAGCTCAGAACAGGGGGCTGCCTACGAGCAGTACTTC	CASSEQGAAYEQYF
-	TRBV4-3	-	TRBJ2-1	TGCGCCAGCAGCCAACTTAACAATGAGCAGTTCTTC	CASSQLNNEQFF
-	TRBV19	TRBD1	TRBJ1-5	TGTGCCAGTGGGACAGGGGGGGGTAGCAATCAGCCCCAGCATTTT	CASGTGGGSNQPQHF
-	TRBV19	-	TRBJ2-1	TGTGCCAGTACTGGACAGAATGAGCAGTTCTTC	CASTGQNEQFF
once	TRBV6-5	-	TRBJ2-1	TGTGCCAGCAGTTACTTAATCAGTTCCAATGAGCAGTTCTTC	CASSYLISSNEQFF
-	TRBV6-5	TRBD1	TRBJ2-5	TGTGCCAGCAGTTACTCCGGACAGGGAGTAGAGACCCAGTACTTC	CASSYSGQGVETQYF
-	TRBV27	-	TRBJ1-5	TGTGCCAGCAGTTTTGCGGGGAGCAATCAGCCCCAGCATTTT	CASSFAGSNQPQHF
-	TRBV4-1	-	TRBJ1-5	TGCGCCAGCAGCCAAGAACAGGGTCGCAATCAGCCCCAGCATTTT	CASSQEQGRNQPQHF
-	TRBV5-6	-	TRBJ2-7	TGTGCCAGCAGCTTGGACTTCCGGGGGTGGAACGAGCAGTACTTC	CASSLDFRGWNEQYF